This T cell receptor (beta chain) was sequenced during a study of regulatory T cells in long-lasting Graves disease. The time point: persistent/refractory GD, antithyroid drugs over 5 years with positive TRAb. PBMC RNA was the source of the TCR library. Peripheral blood, about 9 milliliters of it, was drawn into EDTA tubes. The CDR3 runs to 17 residues. CDR1 is MNHNS and CDR2 is SASEGT in the germline V gene. The trim removed 6 bases at V and 2 bases at J, leaving 8 bases unmatched. This clonotype was seen a handful of times. Its antigen is not identified. For TCR beta, libraries came from iRepertoire HTBI primers and Arm-PCR of CDR3 regions. Each CDR3 protein gets one entry after TCRdb re-called the multiplex PCR reads with MiXCR. The repertoire holds roughly 450,000 distinct CDR3 sequences, with less than 25% as singletons. Study-wide findings and caveats: Patients with persistent disease showed a bias toward TRBV28, TRBJ1-2 and TRBJ2-5. Persistent cases of Graves' showed reduced TCR diversity relative to newly diagnosed patients.

The sample in question was peripheral blood mononuclear cells (PBMCs), obtained when the disease was refractory, from a patient treated with antithyroid drugs. J is TRBJ2-6 and V is TRBV6-1, with 9 bases identical to TRBD1. The clonotype comes from a female donor with Graves disease. CDR3 loop: CASSSGTGIAGANVLTF. In nucleotides, the CDR3 is TGTGCCAGCAGCTCCGGGACAGGGATTGCTGGGGCCAACGTCCTGACTTTC.